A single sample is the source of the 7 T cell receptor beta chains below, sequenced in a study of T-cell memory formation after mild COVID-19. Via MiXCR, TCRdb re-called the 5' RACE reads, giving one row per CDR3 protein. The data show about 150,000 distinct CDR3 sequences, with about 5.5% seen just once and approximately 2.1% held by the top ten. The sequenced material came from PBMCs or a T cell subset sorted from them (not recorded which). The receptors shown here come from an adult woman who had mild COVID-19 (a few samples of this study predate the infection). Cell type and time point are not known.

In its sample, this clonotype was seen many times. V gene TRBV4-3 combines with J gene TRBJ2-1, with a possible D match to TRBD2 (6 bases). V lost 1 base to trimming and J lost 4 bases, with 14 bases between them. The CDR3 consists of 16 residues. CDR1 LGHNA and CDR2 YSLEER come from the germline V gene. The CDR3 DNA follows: TGCGCCAGCAGCCAAGTCCTCCCGGCGGGATACAATGAGCAGTTCTTC. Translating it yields CASSQVLPAGYNEQFF.

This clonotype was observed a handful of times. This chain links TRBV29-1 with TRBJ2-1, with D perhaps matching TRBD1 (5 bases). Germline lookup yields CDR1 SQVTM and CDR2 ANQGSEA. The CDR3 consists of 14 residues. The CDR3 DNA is TGCACCGCCAGATCTTTTGACAGATCTGGTGAGCAGTTCTTC. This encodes CTARSFDRSGEQFF.

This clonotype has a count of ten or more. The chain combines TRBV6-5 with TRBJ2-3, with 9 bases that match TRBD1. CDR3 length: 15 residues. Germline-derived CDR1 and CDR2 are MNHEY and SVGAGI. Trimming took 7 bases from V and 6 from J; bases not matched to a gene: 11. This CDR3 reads CASKQPGQGWDTQYF. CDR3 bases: TGTGCCAGCAAACAACCGGGACAGGGATGGGATACGCAGTATTTT.

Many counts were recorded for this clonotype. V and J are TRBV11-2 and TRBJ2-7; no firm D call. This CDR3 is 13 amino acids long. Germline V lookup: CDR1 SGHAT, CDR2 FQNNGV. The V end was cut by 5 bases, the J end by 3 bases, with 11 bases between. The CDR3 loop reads CASSRTDGYEQYF. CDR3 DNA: TGTGCCAGCAGCCGGACGGACGGCTACGAGCAGTACTTC.

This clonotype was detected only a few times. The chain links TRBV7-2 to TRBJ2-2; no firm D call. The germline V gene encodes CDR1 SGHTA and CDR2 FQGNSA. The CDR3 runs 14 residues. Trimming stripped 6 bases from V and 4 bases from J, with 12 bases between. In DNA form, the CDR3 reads TGTGCCAGCAGGCTCGCCGGAGTCACCGGGGAGCTGTTTTTT. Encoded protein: CASRLAGVTGELFF.

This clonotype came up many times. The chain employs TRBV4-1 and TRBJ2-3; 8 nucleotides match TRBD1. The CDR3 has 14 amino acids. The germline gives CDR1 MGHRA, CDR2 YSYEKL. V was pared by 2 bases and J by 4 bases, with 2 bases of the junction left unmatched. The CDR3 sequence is CASSQTQGADTQYF. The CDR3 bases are TGCGCCAGCAGCCAAACACAGGGGGCAGATACGCAGTATTTT.

The CDR3 DNA reads TGTGCCAGCAGCTTAAGGGGAATTGGCAATCAGCCCCAGCATTTT. It yields the protein CASSLRGIGNQPQHF. The chain couples TRBV5-6 to TRBJ1-5, with D possibly being TRBD1 (5 bases). The CDR3 runs 15 residues. Germline CDR1 is SGHDT and CDR2 is YYEEEE. Trimming pared 2 bases from V and 2 bases from J, leaving 11 bases between.